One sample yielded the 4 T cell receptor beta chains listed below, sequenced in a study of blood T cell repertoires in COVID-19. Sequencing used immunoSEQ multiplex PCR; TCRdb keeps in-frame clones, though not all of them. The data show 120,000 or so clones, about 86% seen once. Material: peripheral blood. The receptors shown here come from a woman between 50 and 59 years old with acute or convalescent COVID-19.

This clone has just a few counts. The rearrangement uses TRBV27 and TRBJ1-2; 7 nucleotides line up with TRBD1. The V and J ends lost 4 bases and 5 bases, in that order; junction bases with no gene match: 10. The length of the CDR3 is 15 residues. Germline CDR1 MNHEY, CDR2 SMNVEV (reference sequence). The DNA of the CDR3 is TGTGCCAGCAGTTCTTTTGACAGGGTGGGGTATGGCTACACCTTC. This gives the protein CASSSFDRVGYGYTF.

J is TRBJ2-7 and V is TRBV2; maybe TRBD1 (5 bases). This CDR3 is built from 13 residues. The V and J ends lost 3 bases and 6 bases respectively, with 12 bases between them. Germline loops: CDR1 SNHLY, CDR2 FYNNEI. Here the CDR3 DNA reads TGTGCCAGCAGTGATAACAGGCCGAGCGAGCAGTACTTC. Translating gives CASSDNRPSEQYF.

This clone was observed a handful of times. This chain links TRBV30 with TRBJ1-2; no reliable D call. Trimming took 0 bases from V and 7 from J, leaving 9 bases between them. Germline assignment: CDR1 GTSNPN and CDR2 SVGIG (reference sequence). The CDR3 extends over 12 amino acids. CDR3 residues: CAWSVAGIGYTF. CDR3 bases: TGTGCCTGGAGTGTAGCGGGGATTGGCTACACCTTC.

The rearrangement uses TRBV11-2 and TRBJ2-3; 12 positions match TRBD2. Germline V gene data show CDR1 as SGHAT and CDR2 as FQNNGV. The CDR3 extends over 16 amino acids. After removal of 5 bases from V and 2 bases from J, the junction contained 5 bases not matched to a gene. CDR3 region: CASSPRTSGITDTQYF. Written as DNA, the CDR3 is TGTGCCAGCAGCCCCAGGACTAGCGGGATCACAGATACGCAGTATTTT.